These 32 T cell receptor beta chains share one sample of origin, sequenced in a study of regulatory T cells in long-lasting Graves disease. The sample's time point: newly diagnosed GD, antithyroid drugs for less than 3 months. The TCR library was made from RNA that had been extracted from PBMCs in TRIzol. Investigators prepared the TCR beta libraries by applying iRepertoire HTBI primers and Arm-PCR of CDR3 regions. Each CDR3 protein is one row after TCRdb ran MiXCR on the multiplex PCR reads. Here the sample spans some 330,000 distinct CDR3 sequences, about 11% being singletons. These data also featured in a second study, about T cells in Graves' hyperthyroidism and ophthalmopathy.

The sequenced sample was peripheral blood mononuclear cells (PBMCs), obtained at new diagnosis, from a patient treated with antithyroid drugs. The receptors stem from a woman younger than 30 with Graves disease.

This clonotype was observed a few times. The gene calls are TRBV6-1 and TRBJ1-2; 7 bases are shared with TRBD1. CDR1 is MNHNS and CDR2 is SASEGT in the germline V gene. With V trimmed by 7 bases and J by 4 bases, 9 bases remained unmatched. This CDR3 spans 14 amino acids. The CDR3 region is CASIVTGTSYGYTF. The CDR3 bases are TGTGCCAGCATCGTGACAGGGACAAGCTATGGCTACACCTTC.

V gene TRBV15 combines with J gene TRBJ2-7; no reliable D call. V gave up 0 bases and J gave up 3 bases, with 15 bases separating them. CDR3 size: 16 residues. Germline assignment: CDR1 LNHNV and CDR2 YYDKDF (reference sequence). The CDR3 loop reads CATSRDLKGIIYEQYF. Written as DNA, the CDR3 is TGTGCCACCAGCAGAGATCTAAAGGGAATTATCTACGAGCAGTACTTC.

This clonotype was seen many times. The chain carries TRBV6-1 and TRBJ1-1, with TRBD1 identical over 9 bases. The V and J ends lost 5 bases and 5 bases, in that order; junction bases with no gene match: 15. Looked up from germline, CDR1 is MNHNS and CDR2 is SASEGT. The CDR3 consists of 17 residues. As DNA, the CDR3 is TGTGCCAGCAGTCAAAGTTCCCCAGGACAGGGGAGGACTGAAGCTTTCTTT. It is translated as CASSQSSPGQGRTEAFF.

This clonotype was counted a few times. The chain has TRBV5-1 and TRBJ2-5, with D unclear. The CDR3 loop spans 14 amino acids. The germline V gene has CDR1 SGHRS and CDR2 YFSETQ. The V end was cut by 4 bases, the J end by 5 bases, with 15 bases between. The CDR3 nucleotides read TGCGCCAGCAGCCCGATGGTCATCACTGAGACCCAGTACTTC. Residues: CASSPMVITETQYF.

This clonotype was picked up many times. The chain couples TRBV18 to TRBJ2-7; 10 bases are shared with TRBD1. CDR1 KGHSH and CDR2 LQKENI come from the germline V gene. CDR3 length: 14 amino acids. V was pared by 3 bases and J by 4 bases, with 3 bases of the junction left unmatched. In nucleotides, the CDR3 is TGTGCCAGCTCACCGGGACAGGGGATGTACGAGCAGTACGTC. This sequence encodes CASSPGQGMYEQYV.

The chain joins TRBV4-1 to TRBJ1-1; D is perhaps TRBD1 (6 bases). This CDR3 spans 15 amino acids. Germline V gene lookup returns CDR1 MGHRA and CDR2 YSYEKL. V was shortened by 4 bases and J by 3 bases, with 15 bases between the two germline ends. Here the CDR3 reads CASSLGPGEYTEAFF. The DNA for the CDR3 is TGCGCCAGCAGCCTGGGACCAGGGGAGTACACTGAAGCTTTCTTT.

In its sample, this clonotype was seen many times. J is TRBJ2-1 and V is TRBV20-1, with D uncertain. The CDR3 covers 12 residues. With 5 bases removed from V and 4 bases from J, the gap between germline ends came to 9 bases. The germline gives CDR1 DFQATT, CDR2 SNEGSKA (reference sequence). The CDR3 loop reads CSAPARYNEQFF. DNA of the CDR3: TGCAGTGCTCCCGCGCGGTACAATGAGCAGTTCTTC.

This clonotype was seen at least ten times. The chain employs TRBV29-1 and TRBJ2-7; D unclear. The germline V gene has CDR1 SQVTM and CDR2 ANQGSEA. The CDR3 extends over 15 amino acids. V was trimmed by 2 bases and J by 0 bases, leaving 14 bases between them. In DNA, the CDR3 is TGCAGCGTTGAATATCCAGGTGATATCTCCTACGAGCAGTACTTC. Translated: CSVEYPGDISYEQYF.

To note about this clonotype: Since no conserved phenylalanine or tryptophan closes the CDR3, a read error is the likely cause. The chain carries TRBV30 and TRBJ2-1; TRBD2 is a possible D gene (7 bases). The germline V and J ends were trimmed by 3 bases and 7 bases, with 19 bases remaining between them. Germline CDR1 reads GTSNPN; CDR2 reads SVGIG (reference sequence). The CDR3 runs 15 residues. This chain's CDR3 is CAWRFLGGAGNEQFL. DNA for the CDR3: TGTGCCTGGAGATTCCTTGGGGGGGCGGGTAATGAGCAGTTCCTC.

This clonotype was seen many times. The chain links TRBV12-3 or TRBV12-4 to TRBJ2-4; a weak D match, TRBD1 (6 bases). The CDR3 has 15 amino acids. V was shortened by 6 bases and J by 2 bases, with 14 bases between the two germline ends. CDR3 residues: CASRTLGDTKNIQYF. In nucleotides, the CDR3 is TGTGCCAGCAGGACACTGGGGGACACCAAAAACATTCAGTACTTC.

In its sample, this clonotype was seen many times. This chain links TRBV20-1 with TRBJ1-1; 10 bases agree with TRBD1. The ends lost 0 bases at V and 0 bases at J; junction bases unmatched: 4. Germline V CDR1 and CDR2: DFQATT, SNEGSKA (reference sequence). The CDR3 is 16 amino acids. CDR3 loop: CSARDPGQGMNTEAFF. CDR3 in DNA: TGCAGTGCTAGAGATCCGGGACAGGGGATGAACACTGAAGCTTTCTTT.

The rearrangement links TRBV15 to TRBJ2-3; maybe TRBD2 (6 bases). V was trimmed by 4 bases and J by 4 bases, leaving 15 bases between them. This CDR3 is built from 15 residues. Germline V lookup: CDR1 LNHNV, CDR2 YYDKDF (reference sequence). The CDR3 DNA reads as TGTGCCACCAGCATACGACTAGAATGGGCAGATACGCAGTATTTT. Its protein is CATSIRLEWADTQYF.

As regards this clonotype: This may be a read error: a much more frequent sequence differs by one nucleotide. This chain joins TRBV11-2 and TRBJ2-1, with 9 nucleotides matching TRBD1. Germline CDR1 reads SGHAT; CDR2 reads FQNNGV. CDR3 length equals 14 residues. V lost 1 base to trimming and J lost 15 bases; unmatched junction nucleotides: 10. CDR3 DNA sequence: TGTGCCAGCAGCTTAGCGTGGGGGACAGGGTTGTTGTTCTTC. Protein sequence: CASSLAWGTGLLFF.

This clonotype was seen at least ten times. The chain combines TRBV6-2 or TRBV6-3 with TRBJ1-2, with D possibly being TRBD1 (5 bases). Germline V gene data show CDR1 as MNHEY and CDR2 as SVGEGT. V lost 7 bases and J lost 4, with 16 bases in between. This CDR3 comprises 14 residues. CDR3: CASIDPGRIYGYTF. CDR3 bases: TGTGCCAGCATCGACCCGGGACGAATCTATGGCTACACCTTC.

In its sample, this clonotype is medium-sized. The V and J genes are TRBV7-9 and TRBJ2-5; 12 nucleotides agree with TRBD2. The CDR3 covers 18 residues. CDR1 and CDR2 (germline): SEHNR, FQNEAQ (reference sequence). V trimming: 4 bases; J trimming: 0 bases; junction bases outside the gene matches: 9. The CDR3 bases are TGTGCCAGCAGCTCCCGAGGCACTAGCGGGGGGTACCAAGAGACCCAGTACTTC. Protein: CASSSRGTSGGYQETQYF.

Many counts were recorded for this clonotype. The CDR3, as DNA: TGCAGTGCTGGGGACAGGGCCTACAATGAGCAGTTCTTC. Protein product: CSAGDRAYNEQFF. V is TRBV20-1 and J is TRBJ2-1; the match to TRBD1 covers 9 bases. In germline, CDR1 is DFQATT, CDR2 SNEGSKA (reference sequence). The V gene end was trimmed by 5 bases and the J gene end by 2 bases; junction bases not matched to a gene: 1. The CDR3 runs 13 residues.

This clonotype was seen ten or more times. The CDR3 nucleotides are TGTGCCAGCAGATCCCCTTCCAGGGATCGGGGAGAGCAGTACTTC. Residues: CASRSPSRDRGEQYF. V is TRBV6-1 and J is TRBJ2-7, with D perhaps being TRBD1 or TRBD2 (5 bases each). V lost 6 bases and J lost 7, with 22 bases in between. CDR1 and CDR2 (germline): MNHNS, SASEGT. The CDR3 sequence is 15 residues long.

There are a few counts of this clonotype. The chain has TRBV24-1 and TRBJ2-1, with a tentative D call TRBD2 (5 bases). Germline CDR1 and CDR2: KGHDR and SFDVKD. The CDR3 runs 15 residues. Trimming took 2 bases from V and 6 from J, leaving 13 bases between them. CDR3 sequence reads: CATSDSDVARNEQFF. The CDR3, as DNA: TGTGCCACCAGTGATTCGGACGTAGCGCGCAATGAGCAGTTCTTC.

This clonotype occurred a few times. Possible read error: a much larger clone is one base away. CDR3: CASSLGQGPTYYEQFF. CDR3 coding DNA: TGTGCCAGCAGTCTCGGACAGGGGCCAACCTACTACGAGCAGTTCTTC. The J gene is TRBJ2-1, the V gene TRBV28, with TRBD1 matching over 9 bases. Germline-derived CDR1 and CDR2 are MDHEN and SYDVKM. This CDR3 contains 16 residues. With V trimmed by 5 bases and J by 10 bases, 15 bases remained unmatched.

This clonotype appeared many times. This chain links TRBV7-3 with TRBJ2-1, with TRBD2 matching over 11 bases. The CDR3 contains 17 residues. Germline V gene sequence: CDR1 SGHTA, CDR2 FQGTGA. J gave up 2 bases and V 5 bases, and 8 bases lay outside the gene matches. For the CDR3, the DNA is TGTGCCAGCAGCCTTCACCCGACTAGCGGGACCTACAATGAGCAGTTCTTC. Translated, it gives CASSLHPTSGTYNEQFF.

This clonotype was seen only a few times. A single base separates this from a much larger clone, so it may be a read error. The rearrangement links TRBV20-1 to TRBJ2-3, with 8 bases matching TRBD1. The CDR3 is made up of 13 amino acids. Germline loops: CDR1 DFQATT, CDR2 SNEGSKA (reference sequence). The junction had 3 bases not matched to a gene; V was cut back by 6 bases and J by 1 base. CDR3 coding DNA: TGCAGTGCCAACAGGGGGGGCACAGATACGCAGTATTTT. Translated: CSANRGGTDTQYF.

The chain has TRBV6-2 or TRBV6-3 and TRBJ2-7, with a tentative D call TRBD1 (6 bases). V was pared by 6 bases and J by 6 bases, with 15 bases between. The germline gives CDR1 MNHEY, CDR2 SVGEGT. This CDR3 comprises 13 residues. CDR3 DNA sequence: TGTGCCAGCAGAAACGACAGGCGTGGCGAGCAGTACTTC. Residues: CASRNDRRGEQYF.

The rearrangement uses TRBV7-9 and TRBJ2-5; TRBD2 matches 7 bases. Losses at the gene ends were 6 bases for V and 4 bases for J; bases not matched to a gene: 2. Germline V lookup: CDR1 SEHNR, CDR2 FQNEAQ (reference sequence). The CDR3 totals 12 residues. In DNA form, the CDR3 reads TGTGCCAGCAGGTGGGGGGGAGAGACCCAGTACTTC. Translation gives CASRWGGETQYF.

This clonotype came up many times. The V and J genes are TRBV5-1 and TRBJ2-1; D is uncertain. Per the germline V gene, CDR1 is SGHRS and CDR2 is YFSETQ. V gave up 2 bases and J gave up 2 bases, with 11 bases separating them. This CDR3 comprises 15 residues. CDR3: CASSLDSPTYNEQFF. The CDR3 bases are TGCGCCAGCAGCTTAGACTCCCCCACCTACAATGAGCAGTTCTTC. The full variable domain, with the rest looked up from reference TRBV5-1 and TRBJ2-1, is KAGVTQTPRYLIKTRGQQVTLSCSPISGHRSVSWYQQTPGQGLQFLFEYFSETQRNKGNFPGRFSGRQFSNSRSEMNVSTLELGDSALYLCASSLDSPTYNEQFFGPGTRLTVL.

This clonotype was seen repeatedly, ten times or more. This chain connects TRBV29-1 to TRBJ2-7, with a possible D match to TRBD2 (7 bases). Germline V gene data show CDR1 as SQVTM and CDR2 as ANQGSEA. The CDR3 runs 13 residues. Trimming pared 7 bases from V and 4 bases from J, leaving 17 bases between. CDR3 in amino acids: CSAEGGKGYEQYF. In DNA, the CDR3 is TGCAGCGCCGAGGGGGGGAAGGGGTACGAGCAGTACTTC.

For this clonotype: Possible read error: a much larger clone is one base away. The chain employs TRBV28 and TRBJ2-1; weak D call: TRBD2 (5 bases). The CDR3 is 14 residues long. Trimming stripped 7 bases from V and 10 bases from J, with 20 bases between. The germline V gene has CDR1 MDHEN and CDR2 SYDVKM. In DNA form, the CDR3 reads TGTGCCAGCATGCAATTCGAGGGAGTCTACGAGCAGTTCTTC. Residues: CASMQFEGVYEQFF.

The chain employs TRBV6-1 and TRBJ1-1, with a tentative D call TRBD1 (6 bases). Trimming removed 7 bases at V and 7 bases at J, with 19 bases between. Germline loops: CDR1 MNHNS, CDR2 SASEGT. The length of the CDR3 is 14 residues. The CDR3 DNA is TGTGCCAGCACCTACCGAGACAGGAATGTTGAAGCTTTCTTT. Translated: CASTYRDRNVEAFF.

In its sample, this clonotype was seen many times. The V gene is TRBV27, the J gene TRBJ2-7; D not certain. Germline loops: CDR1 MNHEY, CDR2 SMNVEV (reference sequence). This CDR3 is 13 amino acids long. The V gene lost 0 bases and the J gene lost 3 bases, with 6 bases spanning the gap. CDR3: CASSLSAHYEQYF. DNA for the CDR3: TGTGCCAGCAGTTTATCAGCCCACTACGAGCAGTACTTC.

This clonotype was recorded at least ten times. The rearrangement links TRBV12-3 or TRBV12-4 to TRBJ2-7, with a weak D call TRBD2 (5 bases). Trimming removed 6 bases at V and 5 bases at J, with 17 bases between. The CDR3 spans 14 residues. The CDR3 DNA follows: TGTGCCAGCAGCAGCGGCCTTGGCAATAACGAGCAGTACTTC. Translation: CASSSGLGNNEQYF.

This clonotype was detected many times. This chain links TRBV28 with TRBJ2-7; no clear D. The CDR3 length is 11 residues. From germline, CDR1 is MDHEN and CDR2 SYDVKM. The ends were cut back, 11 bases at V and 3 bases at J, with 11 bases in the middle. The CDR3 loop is CAWGYFYEQYF. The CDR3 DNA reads TGTGCCTGGGGATATTTCTACGAGCAGTACTTC. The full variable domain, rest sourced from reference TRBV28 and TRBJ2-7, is DVKVTQSSRYLVKRTGEKVFLECVQDMDHENMFWYRQDPGLGLRLIYFSYDVKMKEKGDIPEGYSVSREKKERFSLILESASTNQTSMYLCAWGYFYEQYFGPGTRLTVT.

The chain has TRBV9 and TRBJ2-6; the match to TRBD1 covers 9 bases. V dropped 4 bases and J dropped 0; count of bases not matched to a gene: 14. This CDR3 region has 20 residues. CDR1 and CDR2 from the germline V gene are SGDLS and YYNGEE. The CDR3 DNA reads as TGTGCCAGCAGCTCAACCCCGGGACAGGGCGATCTCTCTGGGGCCAACGTCCTGACTTTC. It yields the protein CASSSTPGQGDLSGANVLTF.

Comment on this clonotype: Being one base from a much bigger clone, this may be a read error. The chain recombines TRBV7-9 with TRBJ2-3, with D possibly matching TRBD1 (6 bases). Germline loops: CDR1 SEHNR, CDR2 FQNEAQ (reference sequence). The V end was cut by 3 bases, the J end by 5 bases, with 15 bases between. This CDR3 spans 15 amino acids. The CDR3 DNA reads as TGTGCCAGCAGCTTCTACAGGGTATATGGAGATACGCAGTATTTT. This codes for CASSFYRVYGDTQYF.